This T cell receptor beta chain derives from a study of CD8 T cells in ankylosing spondylitis. By quantitative 5'-RACE with molecular barcodes, the TCR beta libraries were made. TCRdb re-called the 5' RACE reads with MiXCR, one entry per CDR3 protein. The sample shows around 300,000 distinct CDR3 sequences, roughly 10% of them seen only once. The length of the CDR3 is 13 residues. Germline CDR1 KGHDR, CDR2 SFDVKD. With 10 bases removed from V and 1 base from J, the gap between germline ends came to 11 bases. Many counts were recorded for this clonotype. The genes are TRBV24-1 and TRBJ2-3, with D perhaps given as TRBD1 or TRBD2 (6 bases each). The sequencing sample was made of blood, either unsorted or a sorted T cell fraction (not recorded which). This receptor was identified in a female donor with ankylosing spondylitis or in good health (not recorded which). The CDR3 spells CATGGQGTDTQYF. The CDR3, as DNA: TGTGCCACGGGGGGACAAGGCACAGATACGCAGTATTTT.